The 13 T cell receptor beta chains below were found in one sample sequenced in a study of siplizumab effects on memory and regulatory T cells (dated by TCRdb to about 2019). Libraries were prepared through the immunoSEQ multiplex PCR assay. Held by TCRdb, this immuneACCESS table contains in-frame sequences only and omits some clones. Under half of the omission traces to an unresolved V gene where checked; the cause of the rest is unknown. The sample records some 100,000 clones, 91% of which are singletons. Roughly 2.7% of the sample is held by the ten biggest clonotypes. Sequenced input: CD4+ T cells sorted from blood. The receptors were gathered from a human donor in good health. Some clones in this sample may be carry-over from other donors' samples.

The chain has TRBV19 and TRBJ1-2, with D uncertain. Germline CDR1 LNHDA, CDR2 SQIVND (reference sequence). Deletions cut 1 base from V and 6 bases from J, with 18 bases between. The CDR3 sequence is 16 residues long. CDR3: CASSIVWQSRLNGYTF. For the CDR3, the DNA is TGTGCCAGTAGTATAGTATGGCAGTCACGCTTGAATGGCTACACCTTC.

The chain recombines TRBV2 with TRBJ2-7; possible D gene TRBD1, 6 bases. Deletions cut 5 bases from V and 5 bases from J, with 10 bases between. This CDR3 region has 12 residues. The germline V gene encodes CDR1 SNHLY and CDR2 FYNNEI. The CDR3 sequence is CASSTGFHEQYF. The CDR3, as DNA: TGTGCCAGCAGTACAGGGTTCCACGAGCAGTACTTC.

The CDR3 nucleotides are TGTGCCAGTAGTACCGGGACAGGAAACACAGATACGCAGTATTTT. Residues: CASSTGTGNTDTQYF. The chain joins TRBV19 to TRBJ2-3; 8 nucleotides align to TRBD1. The CDR3 has 15 residues. V trimming: 4 bases; J trimming: 2 bases; junction bases outside the gene matches: 5. CDR1 is LNHDA and CDR2 is SQIVND in the germline V gene (reference sequence).

The CDR3 loop is CASSYSGANVLTF. The CDR3 DNA sequence: TGTGCCAGCAGTTACTCTGGGGCCAACGTCCTGACTTTC. The V gene is TRBV6-6, the J gene TRBJ2-6, with D uncertain. With 0 bases removed from V and 3 bases from J, the gap between germline ends came to 0 bases. Germline CDR1 is MNHNY and CDR2 is SVGAGI (reference sequence). The CDR3 extends over 13 amino acids.

The rearrangement links TRBV7-9 to TRBJ2-5; D gene ambiguous. CDR3 length equals 11 residues. In germline, CDR1 is SEHNR, CDR2 FQNEAQ (reference sequence). The V end lost 6 bases, the J end lost 10 bases, and 12 bases lay between the germline ends. As DNA, the CDR3 is TGTGCCAGCAGTCGTAGTTTTGACCAGTACTTC. The encoded protein is CASSRSFDQYF.

The rearrangement uses TRBV11-2 and TRBJ2-1; 14 nucleotides align to TRBD2. Germline values: CDR1 SGHAT, CDR2 FQNNGV. CDR3 length equals 16 residues. V lost 5 bases, J lost 6 bases, and 6 bases stayed unmatched. Here the CDR3 DNA reads TGTGCCAGCAGCAGGGGACTAGCGGGAGCTAGCAATGAGCAGTTCTTC. This sequence encodes CASSRGLAGASNEQFF.

This chain joins TRBV14 and TRBJ1-4; D perhaps matches TRBD1 (5 bases). CDR1 SGHDN and CDR2 FVKESK come from the germline V gene. The CDR3 loop spans 17 amino acids. The V and J ends lost 1 base and 3 bases respectively, with 15 bases between them. The CDR3 loop is CASSQAGGSSANEKLFF. Here the CDR3 DNA reads TGTGCCAGCAGCCAAGCTGGGGGGTCGAGTGCTAATGAAAAACTGTTTTTT. The full variable domain, with the rest looked up from reference TRBV14 and TRBJ1-4, is EAGVTQFPSHSVIEKGQTVTLRCDPISGHDNLYWYRRVMGKEIKFLLHFVKESKQDESGMPNNRFLAERTGGTYSTLKVQPAELEDSGVYFCASSQAGGSSANEKLFFGSGTQLSVL.

The CDR3 loop is CAMTGANTGELFF. The DNA of the CDR3 is TGTGCGATGACAGGGGCGAACACCGGGGAGCTGTTTTTT. J is TRBJ2-2 and V is TRBV28; 8 nucleotides agree with TRBD1. This CDR3 is 13 amino acids long. Per the germline V gene, CDR1 is MDHEN and CDR2 is SYDVKM.

The CDR3 sequence is CASILLAGRGNEQFF. CDR3 in DNA: TGTGCCAGCATATTACTAGCAGGGAGGGGCAATGAGCAGTTCTTC. This chain links TRBV2 with TRBJ2-1, with TRBD2 identical over 7 bases. V gave up 7 bases and J gave up 6 bases; unmatched junction bases: 12. CDR3 size: 15 residues. The germline V gene has CDR1 SNHLY and CDR2 FYNNEI.

On this clone itself: Other nucleotide sequences from this sample produce the same CDR3. V is TRBV20-1 and J is TRBJ2-3; D uncertain. Germline loops: CDR1 DFQATT, CDR2 SNEGSKA (reference sequence). CDR3 length equals 11 residues. Trimming cost V 3 bases and J 6 bases, with 7 bases left between them. The CDR3 protein is CSASPGDTQYF. The CDR3 bases are TGCAGTGCTAGTCCGGGCGATACGCAGTATTTT.

The chain joins TRBV5-6 to TRBJ1-2; no clear D gene. This CDR3 has 14 amino acids. The germline V gene encodes CDR1 SGHDT and CDR2 YYEEEE. With 3 bases removed from V and 3 bases from J, the gap between germline ends came to 12 bases. The CDR3 coding sequence is TGTGCCAGCAGCTCCGTAGGGAGGGACTATGGCTACACCTTC. This sequence encodes CASSSVGRDYGYTF.

J is TRBJ2-3 and V is TRBV5-1; 7 nucleotides line up with TRBD1. The CDR3 runs 15 residues. Unmatched junction bases numbered 3, after V lost 2 bases and J lost 0 bases. Germline CDR1 and CDR2: SGHRS and YFSETQ. The chain's CDR3 is CASSLQTGSTDTQYF. The CDR3 region has the DNA TGCGCCAGCAGCTTACAGACAGGGAGCACAGATACGCAGTATTTT.

This clone was found a few times. V usage is TRBV7-9 and J usage is TRBJ2-1; 10 bases are shared with TRBD2. Germline V gene data show CDR1 as SEHNR and CDR2 as FQNEAQ (reference sequence). The CDR3 sequence is 17 residues long. V lost 3 bases, J lost 2 bases, and 7 bases stayed unmatched. CDR3 DNA: TGTGCCAGCAGCTTCCTTCCCACTAGCGGGACCTACAATGAGCAGTTCTTC. It encodes CASSFLPTSGTYNEQFF.